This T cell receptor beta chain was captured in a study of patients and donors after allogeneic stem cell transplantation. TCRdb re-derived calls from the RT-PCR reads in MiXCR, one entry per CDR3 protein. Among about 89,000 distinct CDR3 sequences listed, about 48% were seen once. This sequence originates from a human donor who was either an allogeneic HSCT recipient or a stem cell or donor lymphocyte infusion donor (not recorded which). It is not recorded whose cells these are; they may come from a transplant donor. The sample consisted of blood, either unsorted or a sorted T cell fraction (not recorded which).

The DNA of the CDR3 is TGTGCCAGCAGTGAAACGACAGGGGGAACCTACAATGAGCAGTTCTTC. Translated, it gives CASSETTGGTYNEQFF. The chain employs TRBV25-1 and TRBJ2-1, with 9 bases lining up with TRBD1. CDR1 MGHDK and CDR2 SYGVNS come from the germline V gene. The CDR3 is 16 amino acids. Germline trimming cut 2 bases from V and 2 bases from J; bases unmatched to any gene: 4.